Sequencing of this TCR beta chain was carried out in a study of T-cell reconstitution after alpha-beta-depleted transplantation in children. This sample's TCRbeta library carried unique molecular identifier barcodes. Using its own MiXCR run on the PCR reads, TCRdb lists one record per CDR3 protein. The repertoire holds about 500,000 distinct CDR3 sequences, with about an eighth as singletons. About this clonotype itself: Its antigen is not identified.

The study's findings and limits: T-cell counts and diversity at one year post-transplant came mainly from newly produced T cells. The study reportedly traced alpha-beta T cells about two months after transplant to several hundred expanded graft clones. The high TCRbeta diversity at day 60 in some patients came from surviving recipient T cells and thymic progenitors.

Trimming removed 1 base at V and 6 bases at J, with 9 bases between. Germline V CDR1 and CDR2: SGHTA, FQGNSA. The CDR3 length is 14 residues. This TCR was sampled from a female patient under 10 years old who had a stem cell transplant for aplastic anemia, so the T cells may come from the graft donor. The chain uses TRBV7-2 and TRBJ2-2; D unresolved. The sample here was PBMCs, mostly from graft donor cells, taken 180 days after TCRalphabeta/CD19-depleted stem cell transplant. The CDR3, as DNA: TGTGCCAGCAGCTTAGGCTTCGAGGCCGGGGAGCTGTTTTTT. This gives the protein CASSLGFEAGELFF.